The rows below give T cell receptor beta chains drawn from one sample of a study of blood T cell repertoires in COVID-19. Profiled with immunoSEQ multiplex PCR; TCRdb holds only in-frame clones, not every one. This table holds around 180,000 clones, 70% to 90% found once. Sequencing input: peripheral blood. The source of these receptors is a woman in her 30s with acute or convalescent COVID-19. CDR3s include the opening cysteine and the closing phenylalanine or tryptophan. The order of the fields is V gene, D gene, J gene, clone size, CDR3 DNA, CDR3 protein. A D gene is named only where the DNA matches it firmly. A clone size is listed for some rows: how often the clone was seen (once, few, many), or a class if it is expanded.

TRBV7-2	TRBD2	TRBJ2-1	NA	TGTGCCAGCAGTTCCGGGACTAGCGGTTACAATGAGCAGTTCTTC	CASSSGTSGYNEQFF
TRBV11-2	NA	TRBJ1-1	NA	TGTGCCAGCCTAGACAGGACCCCAGAAGCTTTCTTT	CASLDRTPEAFF
TRBV28	NA	TRBJ1-2	once	TGTGCCAGCAGTTTATACCGGGGGAACGGCTACACCTTC	CASSLYRGNGYTF
TRBV5-1	NA	TRBJ2-7	once	TGCGCCAGCAGCTCTGTAACAGGTGGTTACGAGCAGTACTTC	CASSSVTGGYEQYF
TRBV7-9	TRBD2	TRBJ2-3	NA	TGTGCCAGCAGCTCCTTTGGTGGGCGGGAGGTAACAGATACGCAGTATTTT	CASSSFGGREVTDTQYF
TRBV27	NA	TRBJ1-4	NA	TGTGCCAGCAGTTTAGGGCGGCTGGGGCAACTGTTTTTT	CASSLGRLGQLFF
TRBV5-1	TRBD1	TRBJ2-7	NA	TGCGCCAGCAGCTTGAAGGGGACAGGGTATTACGAGCAGTACTTC	CASSLKGTGYYEQYF
TRBV7-9	TRBD1	TRBJ1-6	NA	TGTGCCAGCAGCTTCGGGACAGGGGATTCACCCCTCCACTTT	CASSFGTGDSPLHF
TRBV10-3	TRBD2	TRBJ2-1	NA	TGTGCCATCGGGAGCGGGAGGGCGGCTGAGCAGTTCTTC	CAIGSGRAAEQFF
TRBV10-3	TRBD2	TRBJ2-3	NA	TGTGCCATCAGTCCCGGGGTAGCGGGACGGGGCACAGATACGCAGTATTTT	CAISPGVAGRGTDTQYF
TRBV3-1/TRBV3-2	TRBD1	TRBJ2-3	NA	TGTGCCAGCAGCCAGCCCCAGGGGGCAGATACGCAGTATTTT	CASSQPQGADTQYF
TRBV6-5	TRBD1	TRBJ1-1	NA	TGTGCCAGCAGGCGAGGACAGGGAGTTACTGAAGCTTTCTTT	CASRRGQGVTEAFF
TRBV10-2	NA	TRBJ1-1	NA	TGCGCCAGCACCCCCGGGGGCACTGAAGCTTTCTTT	CASTPGGTEAFF
TRBV5-4	NA	TRBJ2-5	NA	TGTGCCAGCAGCTTGGGACAACAGACCCAGTACTTC	CASSLGQQTQYF
TRBV7-9	TRBD2	TRBJ2-3	NA	TGTGCCAGCAGCTTACGCGGGGGTGGCACAGATACGCAGTATTTT	CASSLRGGGTDTQYF
TRBV5-6	NA	TRBJ2-7	NA	TGTGCCAGCAGCTTGAGGGGACTTTCGTACGAGCAGTACTTC	CASSLRGLSYEQYF
TRBV15	NA	TRBJ1-2	NA	TGTGCCACCAGCAGAGTTGGGGCCTATGGCTACACCTTC	CATSRVGAYGYTF
TRBV18	NA	TRBJ2-7	NA	TGTGCCAGCTCACCACTCGGTCGTCCAAACGAGCAGTACTTC	CASSPLGRPNEQYF
TRBV5-1	NA	TRBJ2-1	NA	TGCGCCAGCAGCTTTCTAGATTACAATGAGCAGTTCTTC	CASSFLDYNEQFF
TRBV12-5	NA	TRBJ1-1	NA	TGTGCTAGTGGTTTGGTACTAACGGGAGAAGCTTTCTTT	CASGLVLTGEAFF
TRBV7-7	NA	TRBJ2-5	NA	TGTGCTAGCAGCCCCGAGAGAGGGCCTGGGACCCAGTACTTC	CASSPERGPGTQYF
TRBV5-1	TRBD1	TRBJ2-2	NA	TGCGCCAGCAGCGAGACAGGGACCGGGGAGCTGTTTTTT	CASSETGTGELFF
TRBV29-1	NA	TRBJ2-1	NA	TGCAGCGTTTCCGGACTTAGCCATGAGCAGTTCTTC	CSVSGLSHEQFF
TRBV7-7	NA	TRBJ2-7	NA	TGTGCTAGCAGCTTAAGTTTGGAGGCCCATACCGAGCAGTACTTC	CASSLSLEAHTEQYF
TRBV5-4	NA	TRBJ2-1	NA	TGTGCCAGCAGCTTGGATGGGCCGACAGCCTCCAATGAGCAGTTCTTC	CASSLDGPTASNEQFF
TRBV3-1/TRBV3-2	NA	TRBJ1-1	NA	TGTGCCAGCAGCCAAGATCTTCGGTTCACTGAAGCTTTCTTT	CASSQDLRFTEAFF
TRBV11-2	TRBD1	TRBJ2-7	NA	TGTGCCAGCAGCTCAGGGACAGGAGGTTGGGAGCAGTACTTC	CASSSGTGGWEQYF
TRBV27	NA	TRBJ2-1	NA	TGTGCCAGCAGTTCCGGGGTCTTGGGTAATGAGCAGTTCTTC	CASSSGVLGNEQFF
TRBV12-3/TRBV12-4	NA	TRBJ1-2	once	TGTGCCAGCAGTTTCTTGGACAGCTATGGCTACACCTTC	CASSFLDSYGYTF
TRBV19	NA	TRBJ1-4	NA	TGTGCCAGTAATCGGGCTCAGGGCGAGGAAAAACTGTTTTTT	CASNRAQGEEKLFF
TRBV6-5	TRBD2	TRBJ2-7	NA	TGTGCCAGCCGGCGGGGGGAGCAGTACTTC	CASRRGEQYF
TRBV28	NA	TRBJ1-1	NA	TGTGCCAGCAGTCTCATTGCTCGACGAGGGATCAACCCTGAAGCTTTCTTT	CASSLIARRGINPEAFF
TRBV5-1	TRBD1	TRBJ1-2	NA	TGCGCCAGCAGCTTGGAGGACAGGGGTGGCTACACCTTC	CASSLEDRGGYTF
TRBV3-1/TRBV3-2	TRBD1	TRBJ1-1	NA	TGTGCCAGCAGGAGGCAGGGGGTCTCTGAAGCTTTCTTT	CASRRQGVSEAFF
TRBV28	NA	TRBJ2-2	NA	TGTGCCAGCAGATACCAAATTGGGACTGCTAACACCGGGGAGCTGTTTTTT	CASRYQIGTANTGELFF
TRBV28	NA	TRBJ1-5	few	TGTGCCAGGGGGCGGCCCCAGCATTTT	CARGRPQHF
TRBV9	TRBD1	TRBJ1-4	NA	TGTGCCAGCAGCGTTTCAGGGGGCTATTATGAAAAACTGTTTTTT	CASSVSGGYYEKLFF
TRBV7-9	TRBD2	TRBJ2-1	NA	TGTGCCAGCAGCTTATATAGCGGGAGGGCCCACAATGAGCAGTTCTTC	CASSLYSGRAHNEQFF
TRBV4-1	TRBD1	TRBJ2-7	NA	TGCGCCAGCAGCCAGACGGGACAGGGAGATTGGAAGCAGTACTTC	CASSQTGQGDWKQYF
TRBV5-1	NA	TRBJ1-1	few	TGCGCCAGCAGCGCCCGGGGGAACACTGAAGCTTTCTTT	CASSARGNTEAFF
TRBV7-2	TRBD1	TRBJ2-5	once	TGTGCCAGCAGCCGACAGGGGCAGGAGACCCAGTACTTC	CASSRQGQETQYF
TRBV30	NA	TRBJ1-5	NA	TGTGCCTGGAGCCCCGGTCTCAATCAGCCCCAGCATTTT	CAWSPGLNQPQHF
TRBV14	NA	TRBJ1-1	NA	TGTGCCAGCAGCCAAGTATCGGGATTAGAAGCTTTCTTT	CASSQVSGLEAFF
TRBV21-1	NA	TRBJ2-1	NA	TGTGCCAGCAGCATGAGCCGGGACAGGGGGCCCCTTAATTTCTTC	CASSMSRDRGPLNFF
TRBV5-1	NA	TRBJ1-4	NA	TGCGCCAGCAGCTCCCGGAGTGGGGGCGAAAAACTGTTTTTT	CASSSRSGGEKLFF
TRBV9	NA	TRBJ2-3	NA	TGTGCCAGCAGCGCCGCGGATACGCAGTATTTT	CASSAADTQYF
TRBV6-5	NA	TRBJ1-2	NA	TGTGCCAGCCTGGGAGGGAACTATGGCTACACCTTC	CASLGGNYGYTF
TRBV2	NA	TRBJ2-7	few	TGTGCCAGCAGTGATCAGGGGCTGGGTAGCAGAAGATTGTTC	CASSDQGLGSRRLF
TRBV5-4	NA	TRBJ1-2	NA	TGTGCCAGCAGCATGGACAGCCAACATTATGGCTACACCTTC	CASSMDSQHYGYTF
TRBV3-1/TRBV3-2	NA	TRBJ2-3	NA	TGTGCCAGCAGCCTCACTCCGGGGGATACGCAGTATTTT	CASSLTPGDTQYF
TRBV5-1	NA	TRBJ1-2	NA	TGCGCCAGCAGCTTAGATAGTCGGAACTATGGCTACACCTTC	CASSLDSRNYGYTF
TRBV15	TRBD1	TRBJ2-7	NA	TGTGCCACCTCCTTGGACAGGGGCGAGCAGTACTTC	CATSLDRGEQYF
TRBV5-1	TRBD1	TRBJ2-5	NA	TGCGCCAGCAGCACAGGGGGAGGAGAGACCCAGTACTTC	CASSTGGGETQYF
TRBV5-1	NA	TRBJ1-2	NA	TGCGCCAGCAGCTTGGGCCAGGGCGACGGCTACACCTTC	CASSLGQGDGYTF
TRBV7-7	NA	TRBJ2-2	NA	TGTGCTAGCAGCCCTGATAGAGGCTCGACCGGGGAGCTGTTTTTT	CASSPDRGSTGELFF